This T cell receptor beta chain originates from a study of blood T cell repertoires in COVID-19. About the research overall: Sites across the United States, Italy and Spain contributed samples from acute and convalescent COVID-19. In each case, the material was cDNA or gDNA derived from T cells, B-cell-depleted T cells, or PBMCs.

Germline loops: CDR1 MNHEY, CDR2 SVGAGI. This CDR3 comprises 13 residues. Trimming removed 6 bases at V and 5 bases at J, with 13 bases between. In the authors' methods: Researchers report that nucleated cell counts were estimated from reference gene primer amplification. Assay used: immunoSEQ multiplex PCR; TCRdb lists only in-frame clones, some missing. D and trimming come from the DNA, and the V and J calls and clone size come from that table. This repertoire shows over 150,000 clones, more than 75% found once; its top ten account for less than 3%. This clonotype originated in a man in his forties or fifties with active or convalescent COVID-19. Material for sequencing was peripheral blood. The rearrangement joins TRBV6-5 to TRBJ1-1; perhaps TRBD1 as D (6 bases). The CDR3 DNA reads as TGTGCCAGCAGCACAGGGTCGGGGACTGAAGCTTTCTTT. Translating gives CASSTGSGTEAFF.